The entry below describes one TCR beta chain. The method was immunoSEQ multiplex PCR; TCRdb's version includes in-frame clones alone and lacks a portion of them. The repertoire consists of 100,000 or so clones, with around 88% occurring once and the leading ten covering 5% to 7.5%. This entry belongs to a study of PD-1 blockade in classical Hodgkin lymphoma. CDR3 size: 14 residues. Germline V CDR1 and CDR2: MDHEN, SYDVKM. Trimming cost V 6 bases and J 0 bases; bases outside gene matches: 2. In every patient, relapse followed autologous stem cell transplantation, while exposure to brentuximab vedotin differed.

This chain joins TRBV28 and TRBJ2-1; 7 bases match TRBD1. The clonotype comes from a human donor with classical Hodgkin lymphoma. This specimen consisted of peripheral blood mononuclear cells (PBMCs), obtained before the second cycle of nivolumab. CDR3 coding DNA: TGTGCCAGCAGGTACAGGGGCTCCTACAATGAGCAGTTCTTC. It yields the protein CASRYRGSYNEQFF.